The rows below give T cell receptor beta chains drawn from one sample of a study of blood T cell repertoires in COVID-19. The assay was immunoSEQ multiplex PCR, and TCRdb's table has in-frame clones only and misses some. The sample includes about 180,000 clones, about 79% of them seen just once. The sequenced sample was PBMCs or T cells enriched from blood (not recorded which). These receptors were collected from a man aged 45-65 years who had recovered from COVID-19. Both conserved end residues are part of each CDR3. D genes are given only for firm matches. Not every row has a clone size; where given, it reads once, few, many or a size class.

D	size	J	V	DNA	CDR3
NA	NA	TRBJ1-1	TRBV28	TGTGCCAGCAGTACAGGGTTGAACACTGAAGCTTTCTTT	CASSTGLNTEAFF
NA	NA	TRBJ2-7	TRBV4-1	TGCGCCAGCAGCCTCGGACAGAACTCCTACGAGCAGTACTTC	CASSLGQNSYEQYF
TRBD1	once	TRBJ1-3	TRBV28	TGTGCCAGCAGCACGACAGGGGGTAGTGGAAACACCATATATTTT	CASSTTGGSGNTIYF
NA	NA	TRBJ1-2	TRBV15	TGTGCCACCAGCAGATCCGCAAACAAAGGGACTCCTAAGGGCTACACCTTC	CATSRSANKGTPKGYTF
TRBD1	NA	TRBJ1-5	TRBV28	TGTGCCAGCAGACAGGGGGGAAATCAGCCCCAGCATTTT	CASRQGGNQPQHF
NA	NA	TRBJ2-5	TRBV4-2	TGTGCCAGCAGCCAGGGCAAGGGGGGGCTTGAAGAGACCCAGTACTTC	CASSQGKGGLEETQYF
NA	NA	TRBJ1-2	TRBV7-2	TGTGCCAGCAGCTCATGGGACACCCAGTACTATGGCTACACCTTC	CASSSWDTQYYGYTF
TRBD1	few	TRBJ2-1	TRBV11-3	TGTGCCAGCAGCTCCGGGACAGTGCAGTTCTTC	CASSSGTVQFF
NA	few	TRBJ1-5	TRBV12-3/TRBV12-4	TGTGCCAGCGAGAAGCAGGGATCCCAGCCCCAGCATTTT	CASEKQGSQPQHF
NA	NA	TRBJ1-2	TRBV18	TGTGCCAGCTCAGGGGAGGGACTTCATGGCTACACCTTC	CASSGEGLHGYTF
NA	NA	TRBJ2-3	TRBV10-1	TGCGCCAGCAGTGCGGCTAGCGCCACAGATACGCAGTATTTT	CASSAASATDTQYF
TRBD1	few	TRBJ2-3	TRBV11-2	TGTGCCAGCAGCTTAGAGCACAGGGGTACAGATACGCAGTATTTT	CASSLEHRGTDTQYF
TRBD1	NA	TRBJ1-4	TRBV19	TGTGCCAGTAGTATCCCAGGGGGTACTAATGAAAAACTGTTTTTT	CASSIPGGTNEKLFF
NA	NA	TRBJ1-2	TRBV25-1	TGTGCCAGCAGTGCGGGGGGGGTCTATGGCTACACCTTC	CASSAGGVYGYTF
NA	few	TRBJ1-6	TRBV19	TGTGCCAGTAGTATTTCGCAGGGCCGGAATTCACCCCTCCACTTT	CASSISQGRNSPLHF
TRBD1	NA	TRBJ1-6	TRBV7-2	TGTGCCAGCAGCTTAAGATCCCAGGGGGCGCTTCCTTCACCCCTCCACTTT	CASSLRSQGALPSPLHF
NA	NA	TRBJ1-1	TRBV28	TGTGCCAGCATGGAAGACAGGCGGAACACTGAAGCTTTCTTT	CASMEDRRNTEAFF
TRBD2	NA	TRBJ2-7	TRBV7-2	TGTGCCAGCAGCCAGGGCAGTAGCGGGGGGTCAGCCTACGAGCAGTACTTC	CASSQGSSGGSAYEQYF
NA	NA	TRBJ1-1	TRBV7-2	TGTGCCAGCAGCTTCCTACAGGCCAGGGGCACTGAAGCTTTCTTT	CASSFLQARGTEAFF
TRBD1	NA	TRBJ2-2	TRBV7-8	TGTGCCAGCAGCTTGGGTCCGGACAGGGTGAGCACCGGGGAGCTGTTTTTT	CASSLGPDRVSTGELFF
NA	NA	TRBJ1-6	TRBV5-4	TGTGCCAGCAGCTTGCTGGGCGGGGGGCCCGGTAATTCACCCCTCCACTTT	CASSLLGGGPGNSPLHF
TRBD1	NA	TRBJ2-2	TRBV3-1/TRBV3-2	TGTGCCAGCAGGGGACAGGGGGTCGTCGGGGAGCTGTTTTTT	CASRGQGVVGELFF
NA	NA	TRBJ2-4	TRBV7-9	TGTGCCAGCAGCTCGGGACACCTAGCCAAAAACATTCAGTACTTC	CASSSGHLAKNIQYF
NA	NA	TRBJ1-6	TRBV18	TGTGCCAGCTCACCCGCAGATAATTCACCCCTCCACTTT	CASSPADNSPLHF
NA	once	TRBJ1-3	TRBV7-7	TGTGCCAGCAGCCCGTGGCCCGGCCCGGGTGGAAACACCATATATTTT	CASSPWPGPGGNTIYF
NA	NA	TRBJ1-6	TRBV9	TGTGCCAGCAGCTCTCGGACAGCTAGTTCACCCCTCCACTTT	CASSSRTASSPLHF
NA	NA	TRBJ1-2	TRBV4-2	TGTGCCAGCAGCCAACAGGGTGATGGTGGCTACACCTTC	CASSQQGDGGYTF
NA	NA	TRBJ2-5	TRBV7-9	TGTGCCAGCAGCGGCGGGGGCGGGGTAGAGACCCAGTACTTC	CASSGGGGVETQYF
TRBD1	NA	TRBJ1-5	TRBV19	TGTGCCAGTGAGGGTAAAGGGGGCGTCTATAGCAATCAGCCCCAGCATTTT	CASEGKGGVYSNQPQHF
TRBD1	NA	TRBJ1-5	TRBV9	TGTGCCAGCAGCGTAGGACAGGGGAGCGATCAGCCCCAGCATTTT	CASSVGQGSDQPQHF
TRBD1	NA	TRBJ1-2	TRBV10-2	TGCGCCAGCAGTGGACAGGGGGTAGGTGGCTACACCTTC	CASSGQGVGGYTF
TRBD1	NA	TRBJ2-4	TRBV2	TGTGCCAGCAGACGCCAGGGGGTGGCCAAAAACATTCAGTACTTC	CASRRQGVAKNIQYF
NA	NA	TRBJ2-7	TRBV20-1	TGCAGTGCTAGTGACGGGGGCGAGCAGTACTTC	CSASDGGEQYF
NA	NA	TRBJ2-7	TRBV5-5	TGTGCCAGCAGTTTCCCCACCGGCTACGAGCAGTACTTC	CASSFPTGYEQYF
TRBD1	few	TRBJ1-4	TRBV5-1	TGCGCCAGCAGCGAGGACAGGGGCTCACCTAATGAAAAACTGTTTTTT	CASSEDRGSPNEKLFF
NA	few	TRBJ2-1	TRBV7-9	TGTGCCAGCAGCCGGGACTTCACGGCAAGGGAGCAGTTCTTC	CASSRDFTAREQFF
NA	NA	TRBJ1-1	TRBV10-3	TGTGCCATCAGTGAGTCGACATCCTTGAACACTGAAGCTTTCTTT	CAISESTSLNTEAFF
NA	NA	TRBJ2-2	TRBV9	TGTGCCAGCAGCGCGAGCGACACCGGGGAGCTGTTTTTT	CASSASDTGELFF
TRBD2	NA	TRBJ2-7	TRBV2	TGTGCCAGCAGGCCAGCGGGACTAGCGGACGAGCAGTACTTC	CASRPAGLADEQYF
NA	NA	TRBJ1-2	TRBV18	TGTGCCAGCGGCCAGAACTATGGCTACACCTTC	CASGQNYGYTF
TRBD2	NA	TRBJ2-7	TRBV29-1	TGCAGCGTTGCTGGGACTAGCAACAACGAGCAGTACTTC	CSVAGTSNNEQYF
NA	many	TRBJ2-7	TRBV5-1	TGCGCCAGCAGCCCGGCGGGGCAAGCCTACGAGCAGTACTTC	CASSPAGQAYEQYF
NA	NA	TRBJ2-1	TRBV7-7	TGTGCCAGCAGCTTAGCGGGGGCTCCAAACAATGAGCAGTTCTTC	CASSLAGAPNNEQFF
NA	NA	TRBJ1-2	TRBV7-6	TGTGCCAGCAGCCCCCGGTCCGCAACCCCCTCTGGCTACACCTTC	CASSPRSATPSGYTF
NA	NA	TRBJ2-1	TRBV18	TGTGCCAGCTCACCGGCGCGGGACAATGAGCAGTTCTTC	CASSPARDNEQFF
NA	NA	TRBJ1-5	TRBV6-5	TGTGCCAGCAGTACCCCGGATCAGCCCCAGCATTTT	CASSTPDQPQHF
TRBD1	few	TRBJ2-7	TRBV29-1	TGCAGCGTGGAGGGACAGGGGCCTTACGAGCAGTACTTC	CSVEGQGPYEQYF
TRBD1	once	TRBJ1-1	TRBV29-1	TGCAGCGTCGGACAGGCTAACACTGAAGCTTTCTTT	CSVGQANTEAFF
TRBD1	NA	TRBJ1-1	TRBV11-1	TGTGCCAGCAGCTTAGGAGGGACAGTCTCGGCTGAAGCTTTCTTT	CASSLGGTVSAEAFF